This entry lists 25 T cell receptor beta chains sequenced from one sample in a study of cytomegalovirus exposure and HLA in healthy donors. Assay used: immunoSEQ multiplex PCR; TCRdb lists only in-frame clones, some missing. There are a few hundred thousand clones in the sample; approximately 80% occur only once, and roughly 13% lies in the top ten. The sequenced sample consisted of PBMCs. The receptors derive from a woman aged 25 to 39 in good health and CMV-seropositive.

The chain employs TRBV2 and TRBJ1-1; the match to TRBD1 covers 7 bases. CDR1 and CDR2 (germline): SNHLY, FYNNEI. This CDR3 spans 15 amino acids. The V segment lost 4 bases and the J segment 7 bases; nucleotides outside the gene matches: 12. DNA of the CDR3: TGTGCCAGCAGTGCGTCCGGGACAGAGCTAGATGAAGCTTTCTTT. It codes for CASSASGTELDEAFF.

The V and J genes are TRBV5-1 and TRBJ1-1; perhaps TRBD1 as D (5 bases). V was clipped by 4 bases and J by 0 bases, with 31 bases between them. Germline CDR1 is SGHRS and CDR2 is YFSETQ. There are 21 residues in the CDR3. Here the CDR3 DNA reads TGCGCCAGCAGCGGGCAGGGCCCGATCCCAGGACCGGGCCACATGAACACTGAAGCTTTCTTT. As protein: CASSGQGPIPGPGHMNTEAFF.

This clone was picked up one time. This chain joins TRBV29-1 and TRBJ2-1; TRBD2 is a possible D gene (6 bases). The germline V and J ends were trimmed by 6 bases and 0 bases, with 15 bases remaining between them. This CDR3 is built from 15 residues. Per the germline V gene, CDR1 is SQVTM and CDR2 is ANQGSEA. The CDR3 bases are TGCAGCGTCCAGACTAGTCCAAGCTCCTACAATGAGCAGTTCTTC. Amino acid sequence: CSVQTSPSSYNEQFF.

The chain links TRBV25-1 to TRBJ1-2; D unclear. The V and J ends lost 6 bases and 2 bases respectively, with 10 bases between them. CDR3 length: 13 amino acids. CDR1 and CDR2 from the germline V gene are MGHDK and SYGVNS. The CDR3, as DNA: TGTGCCAGCAGGCCTGGGCAGAACTATGGCTACACCTTC. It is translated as CASRPGQNYGYTF.

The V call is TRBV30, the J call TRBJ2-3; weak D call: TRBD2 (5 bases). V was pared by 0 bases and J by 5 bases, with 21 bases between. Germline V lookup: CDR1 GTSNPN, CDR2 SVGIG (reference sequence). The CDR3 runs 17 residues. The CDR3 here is CAWSVRFGEDGGDTQYF. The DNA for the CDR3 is TGTGCCTGGAGTGTACGGTTCGGGGAAGATGGTGGAGATACGCAGTATTTT.

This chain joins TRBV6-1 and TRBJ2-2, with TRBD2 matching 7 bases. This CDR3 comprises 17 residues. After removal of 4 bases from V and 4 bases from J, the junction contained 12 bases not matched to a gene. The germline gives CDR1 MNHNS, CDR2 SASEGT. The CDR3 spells CASSGLSGTTGTGELFF. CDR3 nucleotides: TGTGCCAGCAGTGGCCTATCCGGGACTACGGGCACCGGGGAGCTGTTTTTT.

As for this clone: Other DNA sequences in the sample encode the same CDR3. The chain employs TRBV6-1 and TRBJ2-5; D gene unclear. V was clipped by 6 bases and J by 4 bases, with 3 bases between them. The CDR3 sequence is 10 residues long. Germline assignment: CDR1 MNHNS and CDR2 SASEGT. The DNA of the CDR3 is TGTGCCAGCAGGGGAGAGACCCAGTACTTC. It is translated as CASRGETQYF.

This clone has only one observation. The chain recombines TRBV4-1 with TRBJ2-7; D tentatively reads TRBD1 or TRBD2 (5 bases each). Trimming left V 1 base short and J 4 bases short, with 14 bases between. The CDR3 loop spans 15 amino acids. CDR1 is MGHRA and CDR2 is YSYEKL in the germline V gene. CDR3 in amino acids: CASSQGPGPKYEQYF. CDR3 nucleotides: TGCGCCAGCAGCCAAGGTCCGGGACCTAAATACGAGCAGTACTTC.

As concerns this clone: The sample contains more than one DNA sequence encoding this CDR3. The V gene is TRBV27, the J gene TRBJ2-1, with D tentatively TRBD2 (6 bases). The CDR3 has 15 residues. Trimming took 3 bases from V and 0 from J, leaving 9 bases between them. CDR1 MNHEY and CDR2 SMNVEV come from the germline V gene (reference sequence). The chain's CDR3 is CASSFSGSSYNEQFF. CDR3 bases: TGTGCCAGCAGTTTTAGCGGTAGCTCCTACAATGAGCAGTTCTTC.

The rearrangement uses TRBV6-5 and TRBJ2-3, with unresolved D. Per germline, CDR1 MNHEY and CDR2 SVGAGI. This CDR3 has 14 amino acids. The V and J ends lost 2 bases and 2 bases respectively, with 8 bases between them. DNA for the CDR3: TGTGCCAGCAGTTACATGTCCGACACAGATACGCAGTATTTT. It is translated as CASSYMSDTDTQYF.

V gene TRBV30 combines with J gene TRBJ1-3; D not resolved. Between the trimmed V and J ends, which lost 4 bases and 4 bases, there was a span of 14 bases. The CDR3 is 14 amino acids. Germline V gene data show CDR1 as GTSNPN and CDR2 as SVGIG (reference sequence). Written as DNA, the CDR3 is TGTGCCTGGAACGACCCCCGAATAGGAAACACCATATATTTT. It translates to CAWNDPRIGNTIYF. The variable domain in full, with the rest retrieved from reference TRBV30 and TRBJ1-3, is SQTIHQWPATLVQPVGSPLSLECTVEGTSNPNLYWYRQAAGRGLQLLFYSVGIGQISSEVPQNLSASRPQDRQFILSSKKLLLSDSGFYLCAWNDPRIGNTIYFGEGSWLTVV.

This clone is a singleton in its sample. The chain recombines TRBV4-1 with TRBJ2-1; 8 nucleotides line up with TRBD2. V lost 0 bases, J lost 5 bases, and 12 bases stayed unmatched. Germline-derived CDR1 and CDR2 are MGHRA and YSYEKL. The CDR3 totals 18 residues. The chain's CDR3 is CASSQDQFGGRRNNEQFF. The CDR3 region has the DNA TGCGCCAGCAGCCAAGATCAGTTTGGCGGGAGGCGAAACAATGAGCAGTTCTTC.

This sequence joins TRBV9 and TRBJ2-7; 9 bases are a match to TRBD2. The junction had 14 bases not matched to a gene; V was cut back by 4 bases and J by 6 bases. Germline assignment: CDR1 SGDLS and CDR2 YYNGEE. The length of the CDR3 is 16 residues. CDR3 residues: CASSPPGVAGVGEQYF. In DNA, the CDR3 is TGTGCCAGCAGCCCCCCGGGGGTAGCGGGAGTAGGCGAGCAGTACTTC.

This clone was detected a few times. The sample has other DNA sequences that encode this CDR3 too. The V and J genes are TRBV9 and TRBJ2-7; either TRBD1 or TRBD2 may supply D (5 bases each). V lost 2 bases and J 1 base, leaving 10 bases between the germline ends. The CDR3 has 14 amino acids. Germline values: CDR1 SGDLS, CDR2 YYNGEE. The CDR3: CASSVGTDSYEQYF. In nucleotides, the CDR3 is TGTGCCAGCAGCGTTGGGACGGATTCCTACGAGCAGTACTTC.

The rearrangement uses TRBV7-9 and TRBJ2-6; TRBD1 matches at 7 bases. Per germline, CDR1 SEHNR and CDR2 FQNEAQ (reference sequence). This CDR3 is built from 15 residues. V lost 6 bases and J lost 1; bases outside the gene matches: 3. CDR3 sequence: CASRRRGSGANVLTF. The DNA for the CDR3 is TGTGCCAGCAGACGCAGGGGGTCTGGGGCCAACGTCCTGACTTTC.

The CDR3 coding sequence is TGCAGCGTTGAAGTAGCCTCGGGGGGGATGAGGGCTTTCTTT. Its protein product is CSVEVASGGMRAFF. The chain couples TRBV29-1 to TRBJ1-1, with TRBD1 as a possible D gene (5 bases). The length of the CDR3 is 14 residues. The V gene lost 1 base and the J gene lost 11 bases, with 20 bases spanning the gap. CDR1 and CDR2 (germline): SQVTM, ANQGSEA.

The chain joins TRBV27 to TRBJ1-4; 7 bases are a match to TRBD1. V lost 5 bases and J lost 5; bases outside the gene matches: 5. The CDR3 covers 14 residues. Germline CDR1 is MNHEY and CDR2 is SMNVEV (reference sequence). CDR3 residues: CASSRDRSNEKLFF. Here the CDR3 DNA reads TGTGCCAGCAGTAGGGACAGATCAAATGAAAAACTGTTTTTT.

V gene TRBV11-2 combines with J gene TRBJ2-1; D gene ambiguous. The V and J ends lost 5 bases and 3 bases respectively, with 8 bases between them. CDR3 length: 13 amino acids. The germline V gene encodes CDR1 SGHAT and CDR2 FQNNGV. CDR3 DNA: TGTGCCAGCAGCCCCGACCTCTACAATGAGCAGTTCTTC. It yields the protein CASSPDLYNEQFF.

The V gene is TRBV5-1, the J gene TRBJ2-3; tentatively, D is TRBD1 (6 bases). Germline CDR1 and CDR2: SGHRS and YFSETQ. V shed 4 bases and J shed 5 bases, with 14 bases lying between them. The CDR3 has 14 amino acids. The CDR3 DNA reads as TGCGCCAGCAGCATAGGACAGTCATTAGATACGCAGTATTTT. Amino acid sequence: CASSIGQSLDTQYF.

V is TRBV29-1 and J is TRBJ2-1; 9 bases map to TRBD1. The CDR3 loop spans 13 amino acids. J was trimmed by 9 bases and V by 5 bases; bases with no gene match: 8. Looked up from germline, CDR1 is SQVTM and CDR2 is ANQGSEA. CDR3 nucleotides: TGCAGCGTTCAGACAGGGGGGTCGGGTGAGCAGTTCTTC. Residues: CSVQTGGSGEQFF.

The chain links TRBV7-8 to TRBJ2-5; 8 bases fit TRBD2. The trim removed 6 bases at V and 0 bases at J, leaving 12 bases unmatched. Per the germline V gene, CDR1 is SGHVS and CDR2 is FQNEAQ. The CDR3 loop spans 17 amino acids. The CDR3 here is CASRQRSGTGNQETQYF. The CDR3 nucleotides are TGTGCCAGCAGACAACGTAGCGGGACGGGGAACCAAGAGACCCAGTACTTC.

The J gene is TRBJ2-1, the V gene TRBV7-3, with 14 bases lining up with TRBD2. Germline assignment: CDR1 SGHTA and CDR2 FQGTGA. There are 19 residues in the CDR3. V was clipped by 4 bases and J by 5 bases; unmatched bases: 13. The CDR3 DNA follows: TGTGCCAGCAGCTATGGGACTAGCGGGAGTTTTAGACCCAACAATGAGCAGTTCTTC. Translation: CASSYGTSGSFRPNNEQFF.

The DNA for the CDR3 is TGCGCCAGCAGCTTGGGGACTAGCGGGATGTCCTACAATGAGCAGTTCTTC. This sequence encodes CASSLGTSGMSYNEQFF. V gene TRBV5-1 combines with J gene TRBJ2-1; 12 bases agree with TRBD2. V lost 0 bases, J lost 1 base, and 2 bases stayed unmatched. The CDR3 has 17 residues. CDR1 is SGHRS, CDR2 YFSETQ, per germline.

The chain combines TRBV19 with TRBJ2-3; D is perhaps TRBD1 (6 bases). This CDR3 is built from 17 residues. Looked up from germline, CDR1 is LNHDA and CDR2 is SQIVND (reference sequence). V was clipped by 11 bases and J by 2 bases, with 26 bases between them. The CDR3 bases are TGTGCCTCTTGGGGCAGGGGTGTGGGGGCAATCACAGATACGCAGTATTTT. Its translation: CASWGRGVGAITDTQYF. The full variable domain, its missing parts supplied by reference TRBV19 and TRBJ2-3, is DGGITQSPKYLFRKEGQNVTLSCEQNLNHDAMYWYRQDPGQGLRLIYYSQIVNDFQKGDIAEGYSVSREKKESFPLTVTSAQKNPTAFYLCASWGRGVGAITDTQYFGPGTRLTVL.

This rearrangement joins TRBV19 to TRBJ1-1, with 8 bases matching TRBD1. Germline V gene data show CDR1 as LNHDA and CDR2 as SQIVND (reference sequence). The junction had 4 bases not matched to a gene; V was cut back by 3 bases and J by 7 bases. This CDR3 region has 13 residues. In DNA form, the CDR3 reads TGTGCCAGTAGTATCGGAGACAGGGGTGAAGCTTTCTTT. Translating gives CASSIGDRGEAFF.